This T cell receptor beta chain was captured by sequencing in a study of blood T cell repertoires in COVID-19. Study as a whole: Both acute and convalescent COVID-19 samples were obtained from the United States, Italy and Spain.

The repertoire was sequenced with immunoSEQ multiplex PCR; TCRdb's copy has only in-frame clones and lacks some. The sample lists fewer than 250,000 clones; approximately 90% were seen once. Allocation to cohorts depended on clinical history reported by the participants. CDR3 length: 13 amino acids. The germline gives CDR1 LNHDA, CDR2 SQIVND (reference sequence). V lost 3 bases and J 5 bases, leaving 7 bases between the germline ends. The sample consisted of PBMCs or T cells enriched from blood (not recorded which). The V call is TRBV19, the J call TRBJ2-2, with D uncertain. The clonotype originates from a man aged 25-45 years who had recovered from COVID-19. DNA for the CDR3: TGTGCCAGTAGTATTCGGAGAACCGGGGAGCTGTTTTTT. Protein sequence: CASSIRRTGELFF.